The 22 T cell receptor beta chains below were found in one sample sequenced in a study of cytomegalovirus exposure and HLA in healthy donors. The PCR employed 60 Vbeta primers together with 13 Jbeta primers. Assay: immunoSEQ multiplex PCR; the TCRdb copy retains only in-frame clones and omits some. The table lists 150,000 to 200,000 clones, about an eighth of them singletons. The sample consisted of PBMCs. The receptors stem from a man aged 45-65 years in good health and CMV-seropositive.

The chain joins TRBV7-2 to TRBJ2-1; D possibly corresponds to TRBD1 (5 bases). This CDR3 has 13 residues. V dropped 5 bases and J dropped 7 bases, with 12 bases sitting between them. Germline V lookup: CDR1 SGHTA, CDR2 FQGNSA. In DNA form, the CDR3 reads TGTGCCAGCAGCACTCGACAGACGAATGAGCAGTTCTTC. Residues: CASSTRQTNEQFF. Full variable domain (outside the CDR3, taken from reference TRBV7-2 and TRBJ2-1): GAGVSQSPSNKVTEKGKDVELRCDPISGHTALYWYRQSLGQGLEFLIYFQGNSAPDKSGLPSDRFSAERTGGSVSTLTIQRTQQEDSAVYLCASSTRQTNEQFFGPGTRLTVL.

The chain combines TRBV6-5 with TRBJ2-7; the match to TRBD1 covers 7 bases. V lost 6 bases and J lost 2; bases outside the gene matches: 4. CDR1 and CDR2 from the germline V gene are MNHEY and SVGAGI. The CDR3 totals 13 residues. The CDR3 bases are TGTGCCAGCAGGGTTCAGGGGGCCTACGAGCAGTACTTC. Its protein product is CASRVQGAYEQYF.

The CDR3 reads CAISKGASNTEAFF. The CDR3 DNA sequence: TGTGCCATCAGTAAAGGAGCTTCGAACACTGAAGCTTTCTTT. This chain connects TRBV10-3 to TRBJ1-1; D gene unclear. Per the germline V gene, CDR1 is ENHRY and CDR2 is SYGVKD. This CDR3 is built from 14 residues. V dropped 5 bases and J dropped 1 base, with 11 bases sitting between them.

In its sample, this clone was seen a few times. For the CDR3, the DNA is TGTGCCAGCGCCAGCGACAGGGTGAGCGGGGAGCTGTTTTTT. This sequence encodes CASASDRVSGELFF. The V and J genes are TRBV7-2 and TRBJ2-2; the match to TRBD1 covers 7 bases. Germline V gene lookup returns CDR1 SGHTA and CDR2 FQGNSA. Germline trimming cut 8 bases from V and 7 bases from J; bases unmatched to any gene: 10. CDR3 length: 14 residues.

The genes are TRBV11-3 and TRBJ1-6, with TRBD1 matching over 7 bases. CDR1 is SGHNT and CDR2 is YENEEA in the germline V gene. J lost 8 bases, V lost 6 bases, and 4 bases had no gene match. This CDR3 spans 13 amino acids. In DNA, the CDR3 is TGTGCCAGCAGGAGTACAGGGGATTCACCCCTCCACTTT. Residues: CASRSTGDSPLHF. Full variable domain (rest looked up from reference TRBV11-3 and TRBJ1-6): EAGVVQSPRYKIIEKKQPVAFWCNPISGHNTLYWYLQNLGQGPELLIRYENEEAVDDSQLPKDRFSAERLKGVDSTLKIQPAELGDSAVYLCASRSTGDSPLHFGNGTRLTVT.

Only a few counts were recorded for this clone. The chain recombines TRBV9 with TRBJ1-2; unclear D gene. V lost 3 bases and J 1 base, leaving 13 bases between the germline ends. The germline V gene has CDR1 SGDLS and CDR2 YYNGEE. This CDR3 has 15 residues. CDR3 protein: CASSAGDGLNYGYTF. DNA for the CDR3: TGTGCCAGCAGCGCCGGGGATGGTCTTAACTATGGCTACACCTTC.

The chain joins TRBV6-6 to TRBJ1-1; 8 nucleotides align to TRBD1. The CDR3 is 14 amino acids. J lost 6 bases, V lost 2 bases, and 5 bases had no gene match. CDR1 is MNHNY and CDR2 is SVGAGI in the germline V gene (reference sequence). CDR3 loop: CASSYGQGGPEAFF. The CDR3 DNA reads TGTGCCAGCAGTTACGGACAGGGAGGACCTGAAGCTTTCTTT.

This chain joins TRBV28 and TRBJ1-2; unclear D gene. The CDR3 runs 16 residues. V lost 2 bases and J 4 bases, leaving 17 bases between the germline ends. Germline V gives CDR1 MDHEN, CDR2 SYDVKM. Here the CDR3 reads CASSLESSGLGYGYTF. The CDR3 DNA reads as TGTGCCAGCAGTTTAGAGTCCTCCGGTCTTGGCTATGGCTACACCTTC.

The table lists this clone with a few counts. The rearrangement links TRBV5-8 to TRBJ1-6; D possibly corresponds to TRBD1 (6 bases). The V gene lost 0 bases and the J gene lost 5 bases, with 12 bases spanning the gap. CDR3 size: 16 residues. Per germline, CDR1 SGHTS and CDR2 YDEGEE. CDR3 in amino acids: CASSLDTGRDNSPLHF. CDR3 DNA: TGTGCCAGCAGCTTGGATACAGGGCGAGATAATTCACCCCTCCACTTT.

The CDR3 DNA sequence: TGTGCCAGCACGGTGACTTTCGTATCCTCTGCCTCCTACAATGAGCAGTTCTTC. This codes for CASTVTFVSSASYNEQFF. The genes are TRBV2 and TRBJ2-1, with D unresolved. CDR1 is SNHLY and CDR2 is FYNNEI in the germline V gene. The CDR3 extends over 18 amino acids. V lost 7 bases and J lost 0, with 22 bases in between.

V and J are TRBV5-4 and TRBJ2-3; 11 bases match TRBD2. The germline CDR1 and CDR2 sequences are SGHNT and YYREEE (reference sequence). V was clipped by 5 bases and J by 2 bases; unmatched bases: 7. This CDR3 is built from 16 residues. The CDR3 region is CASSTRLAGNTDTQYF. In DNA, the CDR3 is TGTGCCAGCAGTACGAGACTAGCGGGAAACACAGATACGCAGTATTTT.

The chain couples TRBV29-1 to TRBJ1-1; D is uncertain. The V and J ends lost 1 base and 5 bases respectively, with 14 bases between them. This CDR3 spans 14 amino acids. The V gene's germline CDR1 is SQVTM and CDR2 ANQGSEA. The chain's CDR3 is CSVEGEGRATEAFF. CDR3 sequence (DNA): TGCAGCGTTGAAGGGGAGGGAAGGGCTACTGAAGCTTTCTTT. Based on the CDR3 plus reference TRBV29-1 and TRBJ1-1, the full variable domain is SAVISQKPSRDICQRGTSLTIQCQVDSQVTMMFWYRQQPGQSLTLIATANQGSEATYESGFVIDKFPISRPNLTFSTLTVSNMSPEDSSIYLCSVEGEGRATEAFFGQGTRLTVV.

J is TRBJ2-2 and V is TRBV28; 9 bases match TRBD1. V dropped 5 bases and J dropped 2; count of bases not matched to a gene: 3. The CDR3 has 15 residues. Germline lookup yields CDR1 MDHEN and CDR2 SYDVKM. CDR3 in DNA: TGTGCCAGCAGTGTGGGACAGGGAAACACCGGGGAGCTGTTTTTT. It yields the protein CASSVGQGNTGELFF.

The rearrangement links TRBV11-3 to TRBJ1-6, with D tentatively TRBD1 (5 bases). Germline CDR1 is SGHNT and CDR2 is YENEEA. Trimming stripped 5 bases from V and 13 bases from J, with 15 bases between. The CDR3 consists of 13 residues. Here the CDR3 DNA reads TGTGCCAGCAGCCCGGGGGGAGGGACCCCCCTCCACTTT. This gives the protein CASSPGGGTPLHF.

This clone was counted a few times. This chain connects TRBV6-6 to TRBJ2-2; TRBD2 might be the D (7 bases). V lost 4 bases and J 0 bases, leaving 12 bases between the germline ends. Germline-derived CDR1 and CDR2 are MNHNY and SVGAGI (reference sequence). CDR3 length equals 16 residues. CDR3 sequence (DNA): TGTGCCAGCAGTTTCCGCGGGGGCGCGAACACCGGGGAGCTGTTTTTT. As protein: CASSFRGGANTGELFF.

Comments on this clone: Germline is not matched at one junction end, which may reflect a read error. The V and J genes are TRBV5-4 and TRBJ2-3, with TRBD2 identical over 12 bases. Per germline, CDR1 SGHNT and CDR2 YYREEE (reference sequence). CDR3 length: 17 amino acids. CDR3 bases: TGTGCCAGCAGCTTGAACCTAGCGGGGGGGCCAACAGATAAGCAGTATTTT. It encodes CASSLNLAGGPTDKQYF.

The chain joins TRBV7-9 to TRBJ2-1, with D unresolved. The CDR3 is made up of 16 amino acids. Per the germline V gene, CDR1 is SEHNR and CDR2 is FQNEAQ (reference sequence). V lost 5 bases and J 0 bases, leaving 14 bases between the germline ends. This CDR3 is CASSHQTPSSYNEQFF. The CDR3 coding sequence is TGTGCCAGCAGCCATCAGACACCGAGCTCCTACAATGAGCAGTTCTTC.

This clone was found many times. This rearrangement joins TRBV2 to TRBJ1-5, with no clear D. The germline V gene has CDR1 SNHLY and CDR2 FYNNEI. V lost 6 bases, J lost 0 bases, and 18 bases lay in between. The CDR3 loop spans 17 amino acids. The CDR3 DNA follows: TGTGCCAGCAGCCGAGGACCGACTACTTTTAGCAATCAGCCCCAGCATTTT. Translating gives CASSRGPTTFSNQPQHF.

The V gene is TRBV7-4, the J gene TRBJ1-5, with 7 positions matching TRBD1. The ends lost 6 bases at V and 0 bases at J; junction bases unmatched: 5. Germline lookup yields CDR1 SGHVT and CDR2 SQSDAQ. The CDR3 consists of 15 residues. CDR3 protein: CASRTGTYSNQPQHF. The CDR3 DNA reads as TGTGCCAGCAGGACAGGGACTTATAGCAATCAGCCCCAGCATTTT.

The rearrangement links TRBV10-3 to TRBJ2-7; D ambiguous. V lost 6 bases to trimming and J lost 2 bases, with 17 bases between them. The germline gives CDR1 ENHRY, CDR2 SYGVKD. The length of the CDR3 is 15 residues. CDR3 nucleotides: TGTGCCATCAGCGCCCAAAGAGCTACAGCCTACGAGCAGTACTTC. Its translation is CAISAQRATAYEQYF.

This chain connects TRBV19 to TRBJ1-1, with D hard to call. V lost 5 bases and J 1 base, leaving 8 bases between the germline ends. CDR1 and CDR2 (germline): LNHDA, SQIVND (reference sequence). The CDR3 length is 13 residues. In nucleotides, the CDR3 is TGTGCCAGTAGTTCTCTTCGGAACACTGAAGCTTTCTTT. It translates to CASSSLRNTEAFF.

Here the CDR3 DNA reads TGTGCCAGCAGTTCTCCTCGAAGATCTAACTACGAGCAGTACTTC. It translates to CASSSPRRSNYEQYF. The gene calls are TRBV6-5 and TRBJ2-7; D ambiguous. The germline V and J ends were trimmed by 4 bases and 3 bases, with 16 bases remaining between them. CDR1 is MNHEY, CDR2 SVGAGI, per germline. The CDR3 is 15 amino acids.